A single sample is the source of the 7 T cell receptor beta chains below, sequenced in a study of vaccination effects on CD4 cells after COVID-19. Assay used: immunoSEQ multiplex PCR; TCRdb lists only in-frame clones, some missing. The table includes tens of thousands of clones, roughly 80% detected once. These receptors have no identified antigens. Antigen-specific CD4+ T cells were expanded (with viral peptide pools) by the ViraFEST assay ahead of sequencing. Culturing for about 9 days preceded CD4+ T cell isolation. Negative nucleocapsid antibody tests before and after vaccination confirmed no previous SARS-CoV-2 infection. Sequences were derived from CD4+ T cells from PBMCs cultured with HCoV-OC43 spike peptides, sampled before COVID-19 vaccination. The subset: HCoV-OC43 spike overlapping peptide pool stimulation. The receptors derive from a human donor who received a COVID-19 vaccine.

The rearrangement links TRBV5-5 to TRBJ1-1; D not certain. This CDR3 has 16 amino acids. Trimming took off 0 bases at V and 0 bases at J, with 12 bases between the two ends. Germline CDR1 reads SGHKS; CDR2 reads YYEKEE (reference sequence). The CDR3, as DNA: TGTGCCAGCAGCTTGGGGCCCCACCTCTTGAACACTGAAGCTTTCTTT. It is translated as CASSLGPHLLNTEAFF. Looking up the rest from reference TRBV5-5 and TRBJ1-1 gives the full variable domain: DAGVTQSPTHLIKTRGQQVTLRCSPISGHKSVSWYQQVLGQGPQFIFQYYEKEERGRGNFPDRFSARQFPNYSSELNVNALLLGDSALYLCASSLGPHLLNTEAFFGQGTRLTVV.

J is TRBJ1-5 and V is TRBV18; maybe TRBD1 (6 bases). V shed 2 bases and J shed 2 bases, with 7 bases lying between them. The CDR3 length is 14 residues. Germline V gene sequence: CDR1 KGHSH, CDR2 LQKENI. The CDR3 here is CASSPEGGNQPQHF. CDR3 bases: TGTGCCAGCTCACCAGAGGGGGGCAATCAGCCCCAGCATTTT.

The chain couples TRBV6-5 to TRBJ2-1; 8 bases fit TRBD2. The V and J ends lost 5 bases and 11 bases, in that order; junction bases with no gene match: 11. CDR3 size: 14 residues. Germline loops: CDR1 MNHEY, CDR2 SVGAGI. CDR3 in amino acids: CASSTPGGGFKQFF. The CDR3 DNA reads TGTGCCAGCAGTACCCCCGGGGGGGGGTTTAAGCAGTTCTTC.

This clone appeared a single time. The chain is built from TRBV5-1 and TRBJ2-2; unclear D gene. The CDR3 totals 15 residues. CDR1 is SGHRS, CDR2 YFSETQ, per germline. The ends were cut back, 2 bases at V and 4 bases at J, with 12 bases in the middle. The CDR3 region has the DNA TGCGCCAGCAGCTTAATGGCATCCTTCACCGGGGAGCTGTTTTTT. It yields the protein CASSLMASFTGELFF.

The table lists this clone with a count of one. The CDR3 DNA reads TGTGCCAGCAGCGTAGGCCCGGAGGGTGGTCAGCCCCAGCATTTT. Amino acid sequence: CASSVGPEGGQPQHF. V is TRBV9 and J is TRBJ1-5; unclear D gene. Looked up from germline, CDR1 is SGDLS and CDR2 is YYNGEE. The length of the CDR3 is 15 residues. V was pared by 0 bases and J by 6 bases, with 13 bases between.

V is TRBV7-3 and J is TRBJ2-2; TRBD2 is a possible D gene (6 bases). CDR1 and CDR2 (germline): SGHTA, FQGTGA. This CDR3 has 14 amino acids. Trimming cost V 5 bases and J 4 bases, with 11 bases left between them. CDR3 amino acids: CASSPGLSTGELFF. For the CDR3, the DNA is TGTGCCAGCAGCCCGGGACTGAGCACCGGGGAGCTGTTTTTT.

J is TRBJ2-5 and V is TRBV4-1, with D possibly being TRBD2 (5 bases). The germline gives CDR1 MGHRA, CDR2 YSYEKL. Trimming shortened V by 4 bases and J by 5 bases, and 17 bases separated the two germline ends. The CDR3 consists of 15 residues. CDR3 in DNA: TGCGCCAGCAGCCCCGACTCGCGGGTGGGGGAGACCCAGTACTTC. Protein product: CASSPDSRVGETQYF.